The TCR beta chain described here comes from a study of blood T cells in healthy people across ages. On this clonotype itself: A read error may be the cause here, since a much bigger clone is one base away.

Looked up from germline, CDR1 is MNHNS and CDR2 is SASEGT. The CDR3 length is 15 residues. A J-beta primer mix and a sample-barcoded 5' primer were used in a second PCR of roughly 7 to 12 cycles. TCRdb processed the 5' RACE reads anew with MiXCR; each CDR3 protein has one entry. This sample has under 2 million distinct CDR3 sequences, with 30% to 35% found just once. J is TRBJ2-3 and V is TRBV6-1; D call uncertain. This receptor was taken from a woman aged 30 to 39 in good health. The source material was blood. The CDR3 reads CTSSELRLPQSTQYF. DNA of the CDR3: TGTACCAGCAGTGAACTTAGACTCCCACAGAGTACGCAGTATTTT.